The 18 T cell receptor beta chains below all came from one sample that was sequenced in a study of cytomegalovirus exposure and HLA in healthy donors. PCR primers comprised 60 Vbeta and 13 Jbeta primers. Using immunoSEQ multiplex PCR, the repertoire was profiled, and TCRdb retains in-frame clones only, with some absent. Counted here are roughly 190,000 clones, around 68% occurring once; the ten biggest clones make up around 2.9%. The source material was PBMCs. Every receptor here comes from a man aged 35 to 55 in good health and CMV-seronegative.

This clone was observed a handful of times. This rearrangement joins TRBV18 to TRBJ2-1, with TRBD1 matching 10 bases. With V trimmed by 0 bases and J by 6 bases, 2 bases remained unmatched. The germline V gene has CDR1 KGHSH and CDR2 LQKENI. CDR3 length: 15 amino acids. The CDR3 sequence: CASSPPGQGGNEQFF. As DNA, the CDR3 is TGTGCCAGCTCACCACCAGGACAGGGGGGCAATGAGCAGTTCTTC. The full variable domain, with the rest looked up from reference TRBV18 and TRBJ2-1, is NAGVMQNPRHLVRRRGQEARLRCSPMKGHSHVYWYRQLPEEGLKFMVYLQKENIIDESGMPKERFSAEFPKEGPSILRIQQVVRGDSAAYFCASSPPGQGGNEQFFGPGTRLTVL.

The rearrangement uses TRBV20-1 and TRBJ2-5; D gene unclear. Germline lookup yields CDR1 DFQATT and CDR2 SNEGSKA (reference sequence). V was trimmed by 2 bases and J by 5 bases, leaving 6 bases between them. The length of the CDR3 is 11 residues. The CDR3 nucleotides read TGCAGTGCTAGACTCCCTGAGACCCAGTACTTC. Amino acid sequence: CSARLPETQYF.

This clone was seen only a few times. The rearrangement uses TRBV15 and TRBJ1-4, with 7 bases fitting TRBD1. Per the germline V gene, CDR1 is LNHNV and CDR2 is YYDKDF (reference sequence). The CDR3 spans 16 residues. The trim removed 1 base at V and 3 bases at J, leaving 5 bases unmatched. CDR3 in amino acids: CATSRGQGVANEKLFF. CDR3 DNA: TGTGCCACCAGCAGAGGGCAGGGGGTTGCTAATGAAAAACTGTTTTTT.

The V and J genes are TRBV29-1 and TRBJ2-3, with TRBD2 matching over 9 bases. This CDR3 region has 13 residues. Germline V gives CDR1 SQVTM, CDR2 ANQGSEA. V shed 4 bases, J shed 11 bases, and the junction held 10 bases outside the gene matches. The CDR3 reads CSVVTRGGAKQYF. CDR3 in DNA: TGCAGCGTTGTAACGCGCGGGGGGGCCAAGCAGTATTTT.

The chain recombines TRBV2 with TRBJ2-7; 14 nucleotides match TRBD2. The ends lost 2 bases at V and 7 bases at J; junction bases unmatched: 4. Germline V gene sequence: CDR1 SNHLY, CDR2 FYNNEI. The CDR3 consists of 15 residues. Here the CDR3 DNA reads TGTGCCAGCAGTGAAACGGGACTAGCGGGGGTTGAGCAGTACTTC. It translates to CASSETGLAGVEQYF.

In this sample, this clone turned up once. The chain employs TRBV6-4 and TRBJ2-1; 11 bases are shared with TRBD1. J was trimmed by 6 bases and V by 3 bases; bases with no gene match: 7. The CDR3 covers 16 residues. CDR1 is MRHNA, CDR2 SNTAGT, per germline. The CDR3 coding sequence is TGTGCCAGCAGTGATTGGGACAGGGGGGGGCCCAATGAGCAGTTCTTC. It yields the protein CASSDWDRGGPNEQFF.

The chain is built from TRBV27 and TRBJ2-3; 9 nucleotides agree with TRBD2. CDR3 size: 17 residues. Trimming removed 5 bases from V and 2 bases from J; junction bases left unmatched: 11. Germline V gene data show CDR1 as MNHEY and CDR2 as SMNVEV (reference sequence). The CDR3 region is CASSLTSLAGSTDTQYF. The DNA for the CDR3 is TGTGCCAGCAGTCTAACCTCCCTAGCGGGATCCACAGATACGCAGTATTTT.

This chain joins TRBV7-9 and TRBJ1-2; D might be TRBD1 (6 bases). Germline values: CDR1 SEHNR, CDR2 FQNEAQ (reference sequence). This CDR3 region has 15 residues. V was pared by 3 bases and J by 7 bases, with 18 bases between. This chain's CDR3 is CASSLVGRGIFGYTF. The CDR3 DNA is TGTGCCAGCAGCTTGGTCGGCAGGGGTATTTTTGGCTACACCTTC.

CDR3 amino acids: CASTQRSNTGELFF. In nucleotides, the CDR3 is TGTGCCAGCACTCAGCGCTCGAACACCGGGGAGCTGTTTTTT. The chain carries TRBV7-9 and TRBJ2-2; D gene uncertain. Between the trimmed V and J ends, which lost 7 bases and 0 bases, there was a span of 9 bases. Germline values: CDR1 SEHNR, CDR2 FQNEAQ (reference sequence). The CDR3 has 14 amino acids.

V and J are TRBV5-1 and TRBJ2-3; no reliable D call. Germline V gene sequence: CDR1 SGHRS, CDR2 YFSETQ. V lost 3 bases and J 0 bases, leaving 8 bases between the germline ends. The CDR3 sequence is 14 residues long. The CDR3 sequence is CASSSQTSTDTQYF. In DNA, the CDR3 is TGCGCCAGCAGCTCTCAGACTAGCACAGATACGCAGTATTTT.

The chain uses TRBV6-1 and TRBJ1-5; 9 bases map to TRBD1. The CDR3 is 17 amino acids. The germline CDR1 and CDR2 sequences are MNHNS and SASEGT. The ends lost 0 bases at V and 9 bases at J; junction bases unmatched: 12. CDR3 nucleotide sequence: TGTGCCAGCAGTGAAGCGGGGGACAGGGTCTTTGGAAGGCCCCAGCATTTT. It encodes CASSEAGDRVFGRPQHF.

The V call is TRBV7-8, the J call TRBJ1-2; D is unclear. CDR3 length equals 14 residues. The V end lost 2 bases, the J end lost 9 bases, and 16 bases lay between the germline ends. Germline V gene data show CDR1 as SGHVS and CDR2 as FQNEAQ. The CDR3 loop reads CASSLQYSLPRYTF. CDR3 nucleotides: TGTGCCAGCAGCTTACAATACAGCCTCCCTCGCTACACCTTC.

The V call is TRBV19, the J call TRBJ2-5; 8 nucleotides match TRBD2. TRBJ2-7 matches the DNA end more closely, so the J call is doubtful. The germline CDR1 and CDR2 sequences are LNHDA and SQIVND (reference sequence). The CDR3 length is 17 residues. The CDR3 DNA is TGTGCCAGTAGTATCCATTACGGCGCGGGAGGCTCCTACGAGCAGTACTTC. The encoded protein is CASSIHYGAGGSYEQYF.

The CDR3 loop reads CAISERQGDQPQHF. The CDR3, as DNA: TGTGCCATCAGTGAGAGGCAGGGGGATCAGCCCCAGCATTTT. The chain combines TRBV10-3 with TRBJ1-5; TRBD1 matches at 7 bases. This CDR3 region has 14 residues. Per the germline V gene, CDR1 is ENHRY and CDR2 is SYGVKD. V gave up 2 bases and J gave up 5 bases; unmatched junction bases: 3.

This clone appeared a single time. V usage is TRBV19 and J usage is TRBJ1-1; D might be TRBD1 (6 bases). This CDR3 has 14 residues. The germline gives CDR1 LNHDA, CDR2 SQIVND (reference sequence). Trimming left V 3 bases short and J 1 base short, with 9 bases between. CDR3 sequence: CASSMGGGNTEAFF. DNA of the CDR3: TGTGCCAGTAGTATGGGAGGGGGGAACACTGAAGCTTTCTTT.

V and J are TRBV19 and TRBJ1-2, with unresolved D. CDR1 is LNHDA, CDR2 SQIVND, per germline (reference sequence). The CDR3 sequence is 14 residues long. V lost 3 bases and J 2 bases, leaving 10 bases between the germline ends. Here the CDR3 reads CASSIDTHNYGYTF. The CDR3, as DNA: TGTGCCAGTAGTATTGACACGCACAACTATGGCTACACCTTC. The full variable domain, with the rest looked up from reference TRBV19 and TRBJ1-2, is DGGITQSPKYLFRKEGQNVTLSCEQNLNHDAMYWYRQDPGQGLRLIYYSQIVNDFQKGDIAEGYSVSREKKESFPLTVTSAQKNPTAFYLCASSIDTHNYGYTFGSGTRLTVV.

The CDR3: CASIGPRQGGEQYF. CDR3 in DNA: TGTGCCAGCATAGGGCCCCGACAGGGGGGCGAGCAGTACTTC. The rearrangement links TRBV25-1 to TRBJ2-5; 9 nucleotides match TRBD1. The J call could be wrong; TRBJ2-7 is a better fit for the DNA end. Per the germline V gene, CDR1 is MGHDK and CDR2 is SYGVNS. This CDR3 is built from 14 residues.

The V gene is TRBV5-1, the J gene TRBJ2-1, with D unresolved. This CDR3 comprises 15 residues. In germline, CDR1 is SGHRS, CDR2 YFSETQ. With 5 bases removed from V and 0 bases from J, the gap between germline ends came to 12 bases. The DNA for the CDR3 is TGCGCCAGCAGATCCGAACCTAGCTCCTACAATGAGCAGTTCTTC. This translates into CASRSEPSSYNEQFF. The complete variable domain, with remaining parts taken from reference TRBV5-1 and TRBJ2-1, reads KAGVTQTPRYLIKTRGQQVTLSCSPISGHRSVSWYQQTPGQGLQFLFEYFSETQRNKGNFPGRFSGRQFSNSRSEMNVSTLELGDSALYLCASRSEPSSYNEQFFGPGTRLTVL.